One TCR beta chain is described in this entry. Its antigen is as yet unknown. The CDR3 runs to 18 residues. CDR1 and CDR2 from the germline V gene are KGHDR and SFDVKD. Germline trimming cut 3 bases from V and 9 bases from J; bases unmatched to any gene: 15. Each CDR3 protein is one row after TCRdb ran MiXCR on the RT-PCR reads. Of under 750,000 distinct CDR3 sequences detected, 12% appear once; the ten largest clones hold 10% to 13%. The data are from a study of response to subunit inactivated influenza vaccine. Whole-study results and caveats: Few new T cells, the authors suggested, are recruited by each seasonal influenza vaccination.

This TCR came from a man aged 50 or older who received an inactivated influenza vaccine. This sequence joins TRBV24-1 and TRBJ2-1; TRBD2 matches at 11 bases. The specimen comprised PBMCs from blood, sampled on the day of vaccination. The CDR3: CATSDPTKTSGMYGEQFF. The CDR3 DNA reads TGTGCCACCAGTGATCCTACCAAGACTAGCGGGATGTACGGTGAGCAGTTCTTC.